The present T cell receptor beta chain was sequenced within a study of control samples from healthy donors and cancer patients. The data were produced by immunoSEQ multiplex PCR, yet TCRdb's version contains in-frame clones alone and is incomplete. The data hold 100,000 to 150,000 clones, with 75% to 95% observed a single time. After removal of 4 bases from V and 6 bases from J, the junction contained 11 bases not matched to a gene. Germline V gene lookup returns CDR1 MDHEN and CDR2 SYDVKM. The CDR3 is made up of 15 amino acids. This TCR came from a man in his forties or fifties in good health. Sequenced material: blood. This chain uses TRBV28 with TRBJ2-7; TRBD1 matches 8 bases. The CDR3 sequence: CASSSPGQGGSEQYF. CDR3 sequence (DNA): TGTGCCAGCAGTTCTCCTGGACAGGGTGGTTCCGAGCAGTACTTC. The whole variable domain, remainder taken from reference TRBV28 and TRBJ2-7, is DVKVTQSSRYLVKRTGEKVFLECVQDMDHENMFWYRQDPGLGLRLIYFSYDVKMKEKGDIPEGYSVSREKKERFSLILESASTNQTSMYLCASSSPGQGGSEQYFGPGTRLTVT.